This paragraph covers one T cell receptor beta chain sequence. Its specificity is unknown. CDR1 is MNHNY, CDR2 SVGAGI, per germline (reference sequence). The trim removed 10 bases at V and 2 bases at J, leaving 10 bases unmatched. The CDR3 consists of 15 residues. Produced via immunoSEQ multiplex PCR; TCRdb's table is partial and in-frame only. This table has about 13,000 clones, nearly 90% appearing once. These data originate in a study of blood T cell dynamics during melanoma immunotherapy. Study outcomes and limitations: Clones driving repertoire changes may be melanoma-specific or general immune activation.

This sample's time point: pre-treatment baseline. Prior systemic cancer therapy, immunosuppressant use and other active malignancies excluded patients. The receptor comes from a human donor with melanoma. The chain employs TRBV6-6 and TRBJ2-4; 8 bases are shared with TRBD1. Sequences were derived from blood, sampled from a patient treated with checkpoint blockade. The CDR3 DNA is TGTGCCACCTTTGGACAGGGCAGGACCAAAAACATTCAGTACTTC. Protein sequence: CATFGQGRTKNIQYF.